These 14 T cell receptor beta chains were sequenced from one sample in a study of immune evolution from preneoplasia to lung adenocarcinoma. Clones were sequenced by immunoSEQ multiplex PCR, and TCRdb holds only the in-frame ones, with some missing. The sample lists around 3,500 clones; 70% to 80% were seen once. The source material was FFPE minimally invasive lung adenocarcinoma tissue. These receptor sequences come from a person between 60 and 80 years old with lung adenocarcinoma.

The V call is TRBV19, the J call TRBJ1-5; 8 bases are a match to TRBD1. V shed 6 bases and J 1 base; nucleotides not matched to a gene: 5. This CDR3 is 15 amino acids long. CDR1 is LNHDA, CDR2 SQIVND, per germline (reference sequence). The chain's CDR3 is CASRPTGGSNQPQHF. CDR3 in DNA: TGTGCCAGTAGGCCAACAGGGGGGAGCAATCAGCCCCAGCATTTT.

This clone has only a few counts. The chain employs TRBV7-9 and TRBJ2-5; TRBD1 matches at 8 bases. V lost 0 bases to trimming and J lost 5 bases; unmatched junction nucleotides: 5. The CDR3 length is 15 residues. Germline V lookup: CDR1 SEHNR, CDR2 FQNEAQ (reference sequence). The DNA for the CDR3 is TGTGCCAGCAGCTTAGCGGCAGGGGGCGGTGAGACCCAGTACTTC. This gives the protein CASSLAAGGGETQYF.

Details on this clone: One end of the junction does not line up with germline, which may come from a read error. The chain couples TRBV28 to TRBJ1-1; 9 bases are shared with TRBD1. Germline V lookup: CDR1 MDHEN, CDR2 SYDVKM. There are 15 residues in the CDR3. CDR3 loop: CATLGQGFGNTKAFF. As DNA, the CDR3 is TGTGCCACCCTGGGACAGGGATTCGGAAACACTAAAGCTTTCTTT.

The J gene is TRBJ2-5, the V gene TRBV7-2, with D tentatively TRBD2 (6 bases). The germline V gene encodes CDR1 SGHTA and CDR2 FQGNSA. The length of the CDR3 is 12 residues. V was clipped by 9 bases and J by 1 base, with 9 bases between them. The chain's CDR3 is CASRLGQETQYF. The CDR3 DNA follows: TGTGCCAGTCGACTAGGCCAAGAGACCCAGTACTTC.

This chain links TRBV5-1 with TRBJ2-7, with TRBD2 matching over 8 bases. V was clipped by 4 bases and J by 2 bases; unmatched bases: 2. The CDR3 loop spans 13 amino acids. Germline V gene lookup returns CDR1 SGHRS and CDR2 YFSETQ. This CDR3 reads CASSRGGPYEQYF. The CDR3 DNA reads TGCGCCAGCAGCCGGGGGGGGCCCTACGAGCAGTACTTC. The full variable domain, completed using reference TRBV5-1 and TRBJ2-7, is KAGVTQTPRYLIKTRGQQVTLSCSPISGHRSVSWYQQTPGQGLQFLFEYFSETQRNKGNFPGRFSGRQFSNSRSEMNVSTLELGDSALYLCASSRGGPYEQYFGPGTRLTVT.

This clone appeared a single time. The rearrangement joins TRBV5-6 to TRBJ2-5; TRBD2 matches at 10 bases. V dropped 4 bases and J dropped 3; count of bases not matched to a gene: 6. Germline V lookup: CDR1 SGHDT, CDR2 YYEEEE. CDR3 length: 15 amino acids. The CDR3 loop is CASSAQGLAEETQYF. The CDR3 DNA sequence: TGTGCCAGCAGCGCGCAAGGACTAGCGGAAGAGACCCAGTACTTC.

The rearrangement links TRBV6-5 to TRBJ1-2; D might be TRBD1 (5 bases). Germline V lookup: CDR1 MNHEY, CDR2 SVGAGI. The CDR3 is made up of 15 amino acids. The germline V and J ends were trimmed by 5 bases and 0 bases, with 13 bases remaining between them. DNA of the CDR3: TGTGCCAGCAGTCACCGGGGGGGTGCTAACTATGGCTACACCTTC. Residues: CASSHRGGANYGYTF.

The J gene is TRBJ1-4, the V gene TRBV19; weak D call: TRBD1 (5 bases). Trimming took off 1 base at V and 5 bases at J, with 11 bases between the two ends. This CDR3 is built from 15 residues. CDR1 and CDR2 from the germline V gene are LNHDA and SQIVND (reference sequence). CDR3 coding DNA: TGTGCCAGTAGTATAGGGACAAGACTAAATGAAAAACTGTTTTTT. Translation gives CASSIGTRLNEKLFF.

The genes are TRBV7-9 and TRBJ2-5, with D unclear. Trimming pared 0 bases from V and 1 base from J, leaving 6 bases between. This CDR3 region has 14 residues. The germline CDR1 and CDR2 sequences are SEHNR and FQNEAQ (reference sequence). The DNA of the CDR3 is TGTGCCAGCAGCTTAGCTCGCGGCCAAGAGACCCAGTACTTC. It translates to CASSLARGQETQYF. The variable domain in full, with the rest retrieved from reference TRBV7-9 and TRBJ2-5, is DTGVSQNPRHKITKRGQNVTFRCDPISEHNRLYWYRQTLGQGPEFLTYFQNEAQLEKSRLLSDRFSAERPKGSFSTLEIQRTEQGDSAMYLCASSLARGQETQYFGPGTRLLVL.

The chain uses TRBV4-3 and TRBJ2-1, with unresolved D. The V end lost 0 bases, the J end lost 7 bases, and 7 bases lay between the germline ends. CDR1 and CDR2 from the germline V gene are LGHNA and YSLEER. The CDR3 loop spans 13 amino acids. CDR3 region: CASSQEGWNEQFF. Written as DNA, the CDR3 is TGCGCCAGCAGCCAAGAGGGATGGAATGAGCAGTTCTTC.

The rearrangement uses TRBV6-5 and TRBJ1-4; D is unclear. Germline loops: CDR1 MNHEY, CDR2 SVGAGI. Trimming removed 6 bases at V and 7 bases at J, with 9 bases between. The CDR3 has 12 amino acids. In DNA form, the CDR3 reads TGTGCCAGCAGAGCGTGGGGTGAAAAACTGTTTTTT. It translates to CASRAWGEKLFF.

The CDR3 protein is CASSEGQSTGELFF. The CDR3, as DNA: TGTGCCAGCAGCGAGGGACAGAGCACCGGGGAGCTGTTTTTT. The J gene is TRBJ2-2, the V gene TRBV6-1; 7 bases fit TRBD1. CDR1 is MNHNS and CDR2 is SASEGT in the germline V gene. The CDR3 totals 14 residues. V dropped 6 bases and J dropped 4; count of bases not matched to a gene: 5.

The chain combines TRBV5-4 with TRBJ2-1, with 10 bases matching TRBD1. CDR1 SGHNT and CDR2 YYREEE come from the germline V gene (reference sequence). This CDR3 is built from 13 residues. Trimming removed 4 bases from V and 9 bases from J; junction bases left unmatched: 4. CDR3 DNA: TGTGCCAGCAGCAGCGGGACAGGGGTTGAGCAGTTCTTC. Its translation is CASSSGTGVEQFF.

In this sample, this clone turned up a few times. The V gene is TRBV5-1, the J gene TRBJ2-5, with 8 positions matching TRBD2. The CDR3 length is 15 residues. Germline V lookup: CDR1 SGHRS, CDR2 YFSETQ. J lost 5 bases, V lost 2 bases, and 8 bases had no gene match. The CDR3 sequence: CASSFFAGGRETQYF. The CDR3 DNA sequence: TGCGCCAGCAGCTTCTTCGCGGGAGGTAGGGAGACCCAGTACTTC.